This T cell receptor (beta chain) emerged from a study of CD8 T cells in Susac syndrome. Study results and caveats: The study recognized that the number of individuals in its TCR sequencing and HLA analysis was relatively small.

RNA was extracted with the RNeasy kit, and a quantity of roughly 0.5 to 1 ug was reverse transcribed using random hexamers. TCRdb reanalysed the immunoSEQ multiplex PCR reads using MiXCR and keeps one entry per CDR3 protein. The sample lists 160,000 or so distinct CDR3 sequences, 92% occurring once. A single count supports this clonotype. What it binds is not known. CDR3 length: 16 amino acids. V was clipped by 3 bases and J by 1 base, with 14 bases between them. The chain recombines TRBV12-3 or TRBV12-4 with TRBJ2-3; D not resolved. Material for sequencing was CD4+ T cells from PBMCs. This TCR was recovered from a human donor in good health. The CDR3 bases are TGTGCCAGCAGTTTGGGTGTGGACCCAGGCACAGATACGCAGTATTTT. It is translated as CASSLGVDPGTDTQYF.